These T cell receptor beta chains were read from a single sample in a study of T cell responses to AZD1222 COVID-19 vaccine. TCRdb keeps only in-frame clones here, not all; method: immunoSEQ multiplex PCR. The repertoire holds about 100,000 clones, with about nine tenths as singletons. The sequencing used peripheral blood, collected on day 0 of AZD1222 vaccination. All receptors come from an adult in good health. The conserved cysteine and the conserved F or W are not part of the CDR3 here. D genes are given only for firm matches.

cdr3_aa: AISGGGSLTDTQY
d_call: TRBD2
v_call: TRBV10-3
j_call: TRBJ2-3

cdr3_aa: ASSPSGTSGSSGANVLT
d_call: TRBD2
v_call: TRBV7-9
j_call: TRBJ2-6

cdr3_aa: AITLGGFTGELF
d_call: NA
v_call: TRBV6-6
j_call: TRBJ2-2

cdr3_aa: ASSIDLSGFPYEQY
d_call: NA
v_call: TRBV19
j_call: TRBJ2-7

cdr3_aa: ASSLAGQGYTIY
d_call: TRBD1
v_call: TRBV7-2
j_call: TRBJ1-3

cdr3_aa: ASSPESAYEQY
d_call: NA
v_call: TRBV7-8
j_call: TRBJ2-7

cdr3_aa: ASSYNIAGGNNEQF
d_call: TRBD2
v_call: TRBV5-1
j_call: TRBJ2-1

cdr3_aa: SVVPLAGIYNEQF
d_call: TRBD2
v_call: TRBV29-1
j_call: TRBJ2-1

cdr3_aa: ASLGGRRYGYT
d_call: NA
v_call: TRBV28
j_call: TRBJ1-2

cdr3_aa: ASSMKTSGIYEQY
d_call: TRBD2
v_call: TRBV19
j_call: TRBJ2-7

cdr3_aa: ASSLVLGLAEGIPQY
d_call: TRBD2
v_call: TRBV28
j_call: TRBJ2-3

cdr3_aa: ASSPSEETQY
d_call: NA
v_call: TRBV18
j_call: TRBJ2-5

cdr3_aa: ASSYSGTSNQPQH
d_call: NA
v_call: TRBV6-5
j_call: TRBJ1-5

cdr3_aa: ASSSARGGMSQPQH
d_call: NA
v_call: TRBV6-2/TRBV6-3
j_call: TRBJ1-5

cdr3_aa: ASTPLAYDEQY
d_call: NA
v_call: TRBV28
j_call: TRBJ2-7

cdr3_aa: ASSLGQKTDTQY
d_call: NA
v_call: TRBV27
j_call: TRBJ2-3

cdr3_aa: AITAGRNRVEQY
d_call: NA
v_call: TRBV10-3
j_call: TRBJ2-7

cdr3_aa: ASSPGQGAGPGYT
d_call: TRBD1
v_call: TRBV27
j_call: TRBJ1-2

cdr3_aa: ASSVRTGSHTEAF
d_call: NA
v_call: TRBV11-2
j_call: TRBJ1-1

cdr3_aa: ASSIQGFQPQH
d_call: NA
v_call: TRBV3-1/TRBV3-2
j_call: TRBJ1-5

cdr3_aa: ASSQRHASGTGLAKLF
d_call: TRBD1
v_call: TRBV3-1/TRBV3-2
j_call: TRBJ1-4

cdr3_aa: ASSKRGWNYGYT
d_call: NA
v_call: TRBV7-9
j_call: TRBJ1-2

cdr3_aa: ASSLGGQTYGYT
d_call: NA
v_call: TRBV7-9
j_call: TRBJ1-2

cdr3_aa: ASSQGAGWNEKLF
d_call: NA
v_call: TRBV28
j_call: TRBJ1-4

cdr3_aa: ASSYSGANVLT
d_call: NA
v_call: TRBV9
j_call: TRBJ2-6

cdr3_aa: ASSEDSGPEDEQF
d_call: NA
v_call: TRBV10-1
j_call: TRBJ2-1

cdr3_aa: ASSLISRGDNDEQF
d_call: TRBD2
v_call: TRBV7-3
j_call: TRBJ2-1

cdr3_aa: ASSQELTGLYNEQF
d_call: NA
v_call: TRBV4-2
j_call: TRBJ2-1

cdr3_aa: ASSIRDRHTGELF
d_call: TRBD1
v_call: TRBV9
j_call: TRBJ2-2

cdr3_aa: ASSSLGIDDEQF
d_call: NA
v_call: TRBV7-2
j_call: TRBJ2-1

cdr3_aa: ASQGANNEKLF
d_call: TRBD1
v_call: TRBV10-2
j_call: TRBJ1-4

cdr3_aa: ASRGPPGYRSQH
d_call: NA
v_call: TRBV2
j_call: TRBJ1-5

cdr3_aa: ASSQVLTQTNSPLH
d_call: NA
v_call: TRBV4-1
j_call: TRBJ1-6

cdr3_aa: ASSLMDGMNTEAF
d_call: NA
v_call: TRBV5-1
j_call: TRBJ1-1

cdr3_aa: AWRASGKADTQY
d_call: TRBD2
v_call: TRBV30
j_call: TRBJ2-3

cdr3_aa: ASSPGTGGYEQY
d_call: TRBD1
v_call: TRBV27
j_call: TRBJ2-7

cdr3_aa: ASSPRNSQETQY
d_call: NA
v_call: TRBV18
j_call: TRBJ2-5

cdr3_aa: ASSEVVQNPYNEQF
d_call: NA
v_call: TRBV6-1
j_call: TRBJ2-1

cdr3_aa: ASRSTEYNEQF
d_call: NA
v_call: TRBV19
j_call: TRBJ2-1

cdr3_aa: ASSHWGAEAF
d_call: NA
v_call: TRBV14
j_call: TRBJ1-1